The next 13 T cell receptor beta chains were all read from a single sample in a study of OX40 agonist ivuxolimab in advanced cancers. Library prep was done by the immunoSEQ multiplex PCR assay. TCRdb mirrors the immuneACCESS table, restricted to in-frame sequences. Some clones are absent from its copies; in checked studies, under half trace to an unresolved V gene, and the reason for the others is unknown. Across this sample there are about 33,000 clones, with about 81% seen only once. The ten largest clones represent 20% to 25% of the sample. The source material was CD4+ or CD8+ T cells sorted from blood, sampled in a trial of the OX40 agonist ivuxolimab. These TCRs come from an adult with an advanced solid tumor such as melanoma, head and neck, liver or kidney cancer.

This rearrangement joins TRBV6-5 to TRBJ2-2; D is perhaps TRBD1 (5 bases). V was cut by 5 bases and J by 5 bases, with 6 bases left in between. The germline gives CDR1 MNHEY, CDR2 SVGAGI. CDR3 length: 12 amino acids. The CDR3 region has the DNA TGTGCCAGCAGTCCAGGGACCGGGGAGCTGTTTTTT. Encoded protein: CASSPGTGELFF.

This sequence joins TRBV5-1 and TRBJ2-5; 14 bases are a match to TRBD2. V shed 4 bases, J shed 5 bases, and the junction held 7 bases outside the gene matches. Germline V gene sequence: CDR1 SGHRS, CDR2 YFSETQ. This CDR3 is 16 amino acids long. The CDR3 here is CASSPPGLAGVETQYF. The CDR3 DNA reads as TGCGCCAGCAGCCCACCGGGACTAGCGGGGGTTGAGACCCAGTACTTC. Full variable domain (missing parts from reference TRBV5-1 and TRBJ2-5): KAGVTQTPRYLIKTRGQQVTLSCSPISGHRSVSWYQQTPGQGLQFLFEYFSETQRNKGNFPGRFSGRQFSNSRSEMNVSTLELGDSALYLCASSPPGLAGVETQYFGPGTRLLVL.

This sequence joins TRBV27 and TRBJ2-7, with D unresolved. Germline-derived CDR1 and CDR2 are MNHEY and SMNVEV (reference sequence). The CDR3 consists of 15 residues. With 2 bases removed from V and 4 bases from J, the gap between germline ends came to 15 bases. The CDR3 spells CASSLGRAEGYEQYF. The CDR3 DNA reads TGTGCCAGCAGTTTAGGTCGGGCAGAAGGTTACGAGCAGTACTTC.

This CDR3 reads CASSVGEPREYEQYF. For the CDR3, the DNA is TGTGCCAGCAGCGTTGGGGAGCCCCGAGAGTACGAGCAGTACTTC. This chain links TRBV9 with TRBJ2-7, with a tentative D call TRBD2 (5 bases). This CDR3 spans 15 amino acids. In germline, CDR1 is SGDLS, CDR2 YYNGEE. V shed 2 bases and J shed 4 bases, with 16 bases lying between them. The variable domain in full, with the rest retrieved from reference TRBV9 and TRBJ2-7, is DSGVTQTPKHLITATGQRVTLRCSPRSGDLSVYWYQQSLDQGLQFLIQYYNGEERAKGNILERFSAQQFPDLHSELNLSSLELGDSALYFCASSVGEPREYEQYFGPGTRLTVT.

This chain joins TRBV21-1 and TRBJ2-2; the table gives TRBD1 as D, unverified against the DNA. TRBV21-1 is a known pseudogene. The CDR3 is 15 amino acids. The CDR3, as DNA: TGTGCCAGCAGACCACAGGGATTGAACACCGGGGAGCTGTTTTTT. Protein: CASRPQGLNTGELFF.

This chain connects TRBV5-4 to TRBJ2-1, with D tentatively TRBD2 (5 bases). Trimming removed 4 bases at V and 5 bases at J, with 16 bases between. Germline CDR1 reads SGHNT; CDR2 reads YYREEE (reference sequence). This CDR3 is 15 amino acids long. The CDR3 sequence: CASSRAGERHNEQFF. The CDR3 region has the DNA TGTGCCAGCAGCAGGGCTGGAGAGCGGCACAATGAGCAGTTCTTC.

V and J are TRBV27 and TRBJ2-7; unclear D gene. Germline values: CDR1 MNHEY, CDR2 SMNVEV (reference sequence). V was trimmed by 4 bases and J by 3 bases, leaving 16 bases between them. The CDR3 consists of 15 residues. CDR3: CASSYSRSSRYEQYF. CDR3 in DNA: TGTGCCAGCAGTTACTCGAGAAGTTCACGCTACGAGCAGTACTTC.

The chain has TRBV5-1 and TRBJ2-1; 14 nucleotides agree with TRBD2. V trimming: 3 bases; J trimming: 7 bases; junction bases outside the gene matches: 3. This CDR3 spans 15 amino acids. Germline V gives CDR1 SGHRS, CDR2 YFSETQ. DNA of the CDR3: TGCGCCAGCAGCTACGGGACTAGCGGGGGAAATGAGCAGTTCTTC. Its translation: CASSYGTSGGNEQFF.

This clone turned up a few times. The rearrangement uses TRBV28 and TRBJ1-1; D may be TRBD1 (6 bases). The germline CDR1 and CDR2 sequences are MDHEN and SYDVKM. The V end was cut by 7 bases, the J end by 6 bases, with 12 bases between. The CDR3 totals 12 residues. The DNA for the CDR3 is TGTGCCAGCATGCAGGACAGTCCTGAAGCTTTCTTT. Translating it yields CASMQDSPEAFF.

V and J are TRBV7-9 and TRBJ2-7; possible D gene TRBD1, 5 bases. This CDR3 region has 12 residues. The germline gives CDR1 SEHNR, CDR2 FQNEAQ (reference sequence). With 5 bases removed from V and 3 bases from J, the gap between germline ends came to 8 bases. The CDR3 region is CASSQGIYEQYF. CDR3 nucleotide sequence: TGTGCCAGCAGCCAGGGAATCTACGAGCAGTACTTC.

Note on this clone: This specimen includes other DNA sequences encoding the same CDR3. The chain employs TRBV7-9 and TRBJ2-3; D is uncertain. The germline CDR1 and CDR2 sequences are SEHNR and FQNEAQ (reference sequence). The CDR3 extends over 12 amino acids. V was clipped by 5 bases and J by 3 bases, with 6 bases between them. As DNA, the CDR3 is TGTGCCAGCAGCCCTTCGACAGATACGCAGTATTTT. Translated: CASSPSTDTQYF. The variable domain in full, with the rest retrieved from reference TRBV7-9 and TRBJ2-3, is DTGVSQNPRHKITKRGQNVTFRCDPISEHNRLYWYRQTLGQGPEFLTYFQNEAQLEKSRLLSDRFSAERPKGSFSTLEIQRTEQGDSAMYLCASSPSTDTQYFGPGTRLTVL.

The CDR3 sequence is CASSGTGPEQFF. CDR3 bases: TGTGCCAGCAGCGGGACAGGGCCTGAGCAGTTCTTC. V usage is TRBV9 and J usage is TRBJ2-1; 8 bases match TRBD1. The CDR3 runs 12 residues. V trimming: 3 bases; J trimming: 9 bases; junction bases outside the gene matches: 2. Per the germline V gene, CDR1 is SGDLS and CDR2 is YYNGEE.

This clone occurred once. The CDR3 DNA reads as TGTGCCAGCAGCACCCTACCGACAGGGGGCGGGTATAGCAATCAGCCCCAGCATTTT. This translates into CASSTLPTGGGYSNQPQHF. This chain connects TRBV7-8 to TRBJ1-5; 10 nucleotides align to TRBD1. This CDR3 region has 19 residues. The germline CDR1 and CDR2 sequences are SGHVS and FQNEAQ. V was pared by 5 bases and J by 0 bases, with 13 bases of the junction left unmatched.